Below, one TCR beta chain is given with its context. Its cognate antigen has yet to be identified. No much larger clone exists at a distance of one base, and base qualities are not known. The junction carries 6 bases between V and J, which are trimmed by 1 base and 9 bases respectively. Sequences SGHAT (CDR1) and FQNNGV (CDR2) are obtained from the germline V gene. Taken from cysteine to phenylalanine, the CDR3 has 12 residues. The entry retains the CDR3 DNA only, 36 bases that are in frame from base 1. Patients with a history of autoimmune disease or receiving systemic immunosuppression were excluded from the trial. Peripheral blood for TCR sequencing was drawn from every dose cohort at baseline, at cycle 4 day 1 and at cycle 7 day 1. The samples were drawn from a first-in-human, open-label, multicenter phase I dose-escalation trial of ivuxolimab. Adults with locally advanced or metastatic head and neck squamous cell, hepatocellular, melanoma or renal cell carcinoma were enrolled in the trial. Before TCR sequencing, CD4+ T cells and CD8+ T cells from peripheral blood were sorted into separate populations.

To sequence the TCRbeta CDR3 region, genomic DNA was isolated from the sorted cells. TCRbeta CDR3 regions were sequenced using the immunoSEQ Assay. TCRdb limited this immuneACCESS table to in-frame rearrangements with V and J called. A share of clones is missing; checked studies link under half to unresolved V genes, and the rest is unexplained. In all, the sample holds 38,000 or so clones, and 70% to 90% of those were seen once. The top ten hold approximately 3.7% of the sample. This sample is drawn from a study of OX40 agonist ivuxolimab in advanced cancers. Describing the broader study: The costimulatory receptor OX40 (CD134) was targeted by ivuxolimab, a fully human IgG2 agonistic monoclonal antibody. Partial responses occurred in three dose-escalation patients, of whom one had hepatocellular carcinoma and two had cutaneous melanoma. Patients were allowed to have had prior anti-PD-1, anti-PD-L1 or anti-CTLA-4 therapy, and approximately 41% of the dose-escalation patients had previously received checkpoint inhibitors. Of the roughly 52 dose-escalation patients, hepatocellular carcinoma was present in about 20, melanoma in roughly 15, renal cell carcinoma in 9 and head and neck cancer in 9. A male proportion of around 81% and a mean age of 60 years, ranging from 23 to 79, were recorded for the dose-escalation cohort. Peripheral TCRbeta sequencing aimed to test whether ivuxolimab altered TCR sequence diversity and caused clonal T-cell expansion. Intravenous ivuxolimab was administered to patients every 2 weeks at six dose levels: 0.01, 0.1, 0.3, 1.5, 3 and 10 mg/kg. The paper covers the monotherapy dose-escalation part of the phase I ivuxolimab trial, which included N of about 50 patients. On the study overall, not on this receptor specifically: In the 0.1-3.0 mg/kg groups, partial responders had among the lowest normalized peripheral clonal expansion, particularly in CD8+ T cells. Low levels of normalized T-cell clonal expansion were also seen in some patients who did not respond. Antigen specificity was not determined for the clonally expanded peripheral T cells. At doses of 0.1 to 3.0 mg/kg, clonal expansion of both CD4+ and CD8+ T cells in blood was seen between baseline and week 6. After ivuxolimab, more expanded clones were found on average in CD8+ T cells than in CD4+ T cells.

The sample here was CD4+ or CD8+ T cells sorted from blood, taken in a trial of the OX40 agonist ivuxolimab. This clonotype was obtained from an adult with an advanced solid tumor such as melanoma, head and neck, liver or kidney cancer. The sequence is built from TRBV11-2 and TRBJ1-4; a confident D gene designation cannot be given. The DNA sequence is as follows: TGTGCCAGCAGCTTAGTTTCCCAAAAACTGTTTTTT. It specifies CASSLVSQKLFF.